The clone carrying this T cell receptor beta chain has more than one count but fewer than ten. The target antigen is unknown. At one end the junction does not follow the germline gene, possibly because of a read error. Germline V gene sequence: CDR1 ENHRY, CDR2 SYGVKD. The CDR3 is made up of 14 amino acids. A second PCR of 7 to 11 cycles used a sample-barcoded 5' primer and a J-beta primer mix. Every cDNA molecule carried a tag from a template-switch adaptor bearing 12 random nucleotides. TCRdb analysed the 5' RACE reads with MiXCR anew, one entry per CDR3 protein. The sample records roughly 900,000 distinct CDR3 sequences, around 46% being singletons. The data belong to a study of blood T cells in healthy people across ages. The sample, 9 to 10 milliliters of peripheral blood, was drawn from each donor. General study findings and limits: Higher naive T cell percentage went strongly together with higher TCR beta diversity. Naive and antigen-experienced cells could not be conclusively compared, given unsorted PBMCs.

The receptor comes from a man aged 30 to 45 in good health. The sequencing sample was made of blood. The V gene is TRBV10-3, the J gene TRBJ2-7; tentatively, D is TRBD1 (6 bases). Here the CDR3 reads CAMSVGQGTYEQYF. The CDR3 nucleotides are TGTGCCATGAGTGTGGGGCAGGGGACCTACGAGCAGTACTTC.